Listed below are T cell receptor beta chains from one sample, sequenced in a study of shared clonotypes between healthy human individuals. Libraries were prepared by immunoSEQ multiplex PCR; TCRdb keeps only in-frame clonotypes and omits some of them. Of 2 million to 2.5 million clones listed, 92% were seen once; the top ten hold approximately 0.39%. The sample comprised naive CD4+ T cells from PBMCs. These receptors came from a man aged 18 to 29 in good health. Some clones in this sample may be carry-over from other donors' samples. The conserved cysteine and the conserved F or W are not part of the CDR3 here. Each record gives: J gene, V gene, CDR3 protein.

J gene: TRBJ2-7; V gene: TRBV29-1; CDR3 protein: SANNASYEQY
J gene: TRBJ2-1; V gene: TRBV7-7; CDR3 protein: ASSQGGGRLSDEQF
J gene: TRBJ2-1; V gene: TRBV10-1; CDR3 protein: ASSQDRVARNEQF
J gene: TRBJ2-5; V gene: TRBV27; CDR3 protein: ASSPWPPQETQY
J gene: TRBJ2-7; V gene: TRBV9; CDR3 protein: ASSARLAVVYEQY
J gene: TRBJ1-2; V gene: TRBV27; CDR3 protein: ASSLFAHSLYGYT
J gene: TRBJ2-1; V gene: TRBV9; CDR3 protein: ASSVGNYPRGEQF
J gene: TRBJ2-7; V gene: TRBV6-5; CDR3 protein: ASSSDRGRYEQY
J gene: TRBJ2-3; V gene: TRBV25-1; CDR3 protein: ASRRAGGGTDTQY
J gene: TRBJ2-7; V gene: TRBV5-6; CDR3 protein: ASSSGQGNYEQY
J gene: TRBJ2-7; V gene: TRBV6-1; CDR3 protein: ASSVNDRDYEQY
J gene: TRBJ1-5; V gene: TRBV5-7; CDR3 protein: ASSLTATYSNQPQH
J gene: TRBJ2-7; V gene: TRBV29-1; CDR3 protein: SVDYEGNEQY
J gene: TRBJ2-1; V gene: TRBV4-3; CDR3 protein: ASSQLTGNNEQF
J gene: TRBJ1-3; V gene: TRBV7-2; CDR3 protein: ASSPRRGASGNTIY
J gene: TRBJ2-5; V gene: TRBV11-3; CDR3 protein: ASSTGGGETQY
J gene: TRBJ1-1; V gene: TRBV25-1; CDR3 protein: ASSHGGTTEAF
J gene: TRBJ1-1; V gene: TRBV29-1; CDR3 protein: SVVQGLATEAF
J gene: TRBJ2-2; V gene: TRBV19; CDR3 protein: ASSIGRAGTSTGELF
J gene: TRBJ1-1; V gene: TRBV5-1; CDR3 protein: ASSLGVNTEAF
J gene: TRBJ2-3; V gene: TRBV7-6; CDR3 protein: ASSLLTPVTGTDTQY
J gene: TRBJ2-7; V gene: TRBV4-1; CDR3 protein: ASSPLGVITEQY
J gene: TRBJ1-2; V gene: TRBV9; CDR3 protein: ASSPRGSYGYT
J gene: TRBJ1-5; V gene: TRBV11-2; CDR3 protein: ASSLMREQPQH
J gene: TRBJ1-1; V gene: TRBV28; CDR3 protein: ASSRPTDTNTEAF
J gene: TRBJ2-1; V gene: TRBV7-3; CDR3 protein: ASSPLGWVGGTGEQF
J gene: TRBJ1-4; V gene: TRBV6-5; CDR3 protein: ASSYPRGNPNEKLF
J gene: TRBJ2-7; V gene: TRBV6-5; CDR3 protein: ASSYSREREGNEQY
J gene: TRBJ2-5; V gene: TRBV11-2; CDR3 protein: ASSPDPGRTQY
J gene: TRBJ2-3; V gene: TRBV28; CDR3 protein: ASRGQGSTDTQY
J gene: TRBJ2-1; V gene: TRBV30; CDR3 protein: AYNRLVMSHDEQF
J gene: TRBJ2-7; V gene: TRBV7-2; CDR3 protein: ASSLMYRYEQY
J gene: TRBJ1-2; V gene: TRBV19; CDR3 protein: ASSRDRDNYGYT
J gene: TRBJ2-5; V gene: TRBV6-1; CDR3 protein: ASSATGVQETQY
J gene: TRBJ1-1; V gene: TRBV5-6; CDR3 protein: ASSWTGIDTEAF
J gene: TRBJ2-1; V gene: TRBV14; CDR3 protein: ASSQEGGLAGGVEQF
J gene: TRBJ2-1; V gene: TRBV5-4; CDR3 protein: ASSYDRGPYNEQF